A selection of T cell receptor beta chains follows, all from one sample in a study of vaccination and CD4 T cells after COVID-19. Antigens of these TCRs are unknown. TCRdb called the PCR reads again in MiXCR, with one record for every CDR3 protein. The sample lists 5,000 to 8,000 distinct CDR3 sequences; around 48% were seen once. Sequenced material: CD4+ T cells from blood, cultured in vitro. These receptors were taken from a human donor in good health. Each CDR3 is given with its conserved first and last residue. Each record gives: V gene, J gene, D gene, clone size, CDR3 DNA, CDR3 protein. D genes are given only for firm matches. The listing skips clone size in some rows; elsewhere it reads once, few, many or a size class.

TRBV6-5,TRBJ1-5,TRBD1,.,TGTGCCAGCAGTTTGGGACAGCATCAGCCCCAGCATTTT,CASSLGQHQPQHF
TRBV2,TRBJ1-1,.,.,TGTGCCAGCAGCTACAGGAGCTTCACTGAAGCTTTCTTT,CASSYRSFTEAFF
TRBV5-1,TRBJ1-1,.,.,TGCGCCAGCAACAGGGAAGGAGTCATGAACACTGAAGCTTTCTTT,CASNREGVMNTEAFF
TRBV11-3,TRBJ2-2,.,.,TGTGCCAGCAGCTCATACAGGGTAACGGACGGGGAGCTGTTTTTT,CASSSYRVTDGELFF
TRBV6-4,TRBJ1-5,.,.,TGTGCCAGCAGTGATCGGGGAGTTAGCAATCAGCCCCAGCATTTT,CASSDRGVSNQPQHF
TRBV10-2,TRBJ1-1,.,few,TGCGCCAGCAGGGTTCAGGTGAACACTGAAGCTTTCTTT,CASRVQVNTEAFF
TRBV2,TRBJ1-6,.,.,TGTGCCAGCAGTGAAGAAAGGGGCGGGCATTCACCCCTCCACTTT,CASSEERGGHSPLHF
TRBV19,TRBJ1-2,TRBD1,.,TGTGCCAGTAGACTGTTAACCGGGACAGGGGGACCCCTTAACTATGGCTACACCTTC,CASRLLTGTGGPLNYGYTF
TRBV11-2,TRBJ1-1,.,.,TGTGCCAGCAGCTTTGGGCAGCTGAACACTGAAGCTTTCTTT,CASSFGQLNTEAFF
TRBV6-1,TRBJ1-5,.,few,TGTGCCAGCAGTGGTATAGGGGGGGGCAATCAGCCCCAGCATTTT,CASSGIGGGNQPQHF
TRBV7-9,TRBJ2-7,.,.,TGTGCCAGCAGCTTCTCAATCGGGGGACAAACCCTATCCTACGAGCAGTACTTC,CASSFSIGGQTLSYEQYF
TRBV6-1,TRBJ2-5,TRBD2,.,TGTGCCAGCAGTAACCTAGCGGGGGTGGATGGGACCCAGTACTTC,CASSNLAGVDGTQYF
TRBV7-8,TRBJ1-1,.,.,TGTGCCAGCAGCTTATTCGCTGCAGAAGCTTTCTTT,CASSLFAAEAFF
TRBV7-2,TRBJ1-3,.,.,TGTGCCAGCAGCTTAGTAGGGAATAGGAACACCATATATTTT,CASSLVGNRNTIYF
TRBV27,TRBJ1-2,TRBD1,.,TGTGCCACCTATACCGGCAGGGGGCGAAGTGGCTATGGCTACACCTTC,CATYTGRGRSGYGYTF
TRBV20-1,TRBJ2-7,TRBD1,.,TGCAGTGCTACAAACGGCTACAGGGGGCGTTTGTACGAGCAGTACTTC,CSATNGYRGRLYEQYF
TRBV6-5,TRBJ2-2,TRBD2,.,TGTGCCAGCAGTTACTTCGGACTAGCGGGTGACACCGGGGAGCTGTTTTTT,CASSYFGLAGDTGELFF
TRBV14,TRBJ2-7,.,few,TGTGCCAGCAGCTCAAGGACGTACTCCTACGAGCAGTACTTC,CASSSRTYSYEQYF
TRBV10-3,TRBJ1-2,.,.,TGTGCCATCAGTGAGACGGTTAACTATGGCTACACCTTC,CAISETVNYGYTF
TRBV21-1,TRBJ1-2,.,.,TGTGCCGGGCGACAGGGGTCCTATGGCTACACCTTC,CAGRQGSYGYTF
TRBV2,TRBJ2-7,.,.,TGTGCCAGCGGATCACTATACGAGCAGTACTTC,CASGSLYEQYF
TRBV25-1,TRBJ1-1,TRBD1,few,TGTGCCAGCAGTCGACAGGGGAGGAGTTCCTCGGAAGCTTTCTTT,CASSRQGRSSSEAFF
TRBV6-1,TRBJ1-1,.,.,TGTGCCAGCAGCCGGCCAGGGGCGGGGAACACTGAAGCTTTCTTT,CASSRPGAGNTEAFF
TRBV7-2,TRBJ2-1,.,.,TGTGCCAGCAGCTTAGGCTATCCATCCTACAATGAGCAGTTCTTC,CASSLGYPSYNEQFF
TRBV6-1,TRBJ1-2,TRBD1,.,TGTGCCAGTTCGACGGGACAGCCTCCCTATGGCTACACCTTC,CASSTGQPPYGYTF
TRBV5-4,TRBJ1-2,TRBD1,few,TGTGCCAGCAGCTTGCCGGGGACAGGCCTCTATGGCTACACCTTC,CASSLPGTGLYGYTF
TRBV6-5,TRBJ1-5,.,.,TGTGCCAGCAGTTACTCCAGGGGAGATCAGCCCCAGCATTTT,CASSYSRGDQPQHF
TRBV7-9,TRBJ1-1,.,.,TGTGCCAGCAGCTTTAACCTCCAGGGCACTGAAGCTTTCTTT,CASSFNLQGTEAFF
TRBV19,TRBJ2-3,.,few,TGTGCCAGTGCTAAAGGAACGGGAACGGGCACAGATACGCAGTATTTT,CASAKGTGTGTDTQYF
TRBV15,TRBJ2-5,.,.,TGTGCCACCAGCAGAGGTCGAGAGCTGACCCAGTACTTC,CATSRGRELTQYF
TRBV20-1,TRBJ2-2,.,.,TGCAGTGCTTGGGCGGGTAGCGGGGAGCTGTTTTTT,CSAWAGSGELFF
TRBV4-3,TRBJ1-2,.,.,TGCGCCAGCAGCCAAGATCATCAGGTTGGCTACACCTTC,CASSQDHQVGYTF
TRBV7-9,TRBJ2-3,.,.,TGTGCCAGCAGCTCCCTGGCCACAGATACGCAGTATTTT,CASSSLATDTQYF
TRBV28,TRBJ1-5,.,.,TGTGCCAGTCGGGGGAGGAGGGGTGATAATCAGCCCCAGCATTTT,CASRGRRGDNQPQHF
TRBV11-2,TRBJ2-3,TRBD2,.,TGTGCCAGCAGCTTATTAGCGGGCCTGAGCACAGATACGCAGTATTTT,CASSLLAGLSTDTQYF
TRBV30,TRBJ1-2,.,.,TGTGCCTGGAGCTATACAGGAGTTGGCGGCTACACCTTC,CAWSYTGVGGYTF
TRBV6-2/TRBV6-3,TRBJ1-4,.,.,TGTGCCAGCAGTTATTTGGGACCGGCTAATGAAAAACTGTTTTTT,CASSYLGPANEKLFF
TRBV27,TRBJ2-1,TRBD2,.,TGTGCCAGCATCGGGAGGGTGGGTGAGCAGTTCTTC,CASIGRVGEQFF
TRBV7-9,TRBJ2-1,TRBD2,.,TGTGCCAGCAGCCGACTAGCGTTGAGCTCCTACAATGAGCAGTTCTTC,CASSRLALSSYNEQFF
TRBV28,TRBJ1-2,.,.,TGTGCCAGCAACACGGGAGCCTATGGCTACACCTTC,CASNTGAYGYTF
TRBV7-8,TRBJ1-1,.,few,TGTGCCAGCAGCTTAGCGGGGTGGGCGGGGAACACTGAAGCTTTCTTT,CASSLAGWAGNTEAFF
TRBV2,TRBJ1-1,.,few,TGTGCCAGCAGGGATCCGCCGAGAAGCACTGAAGCTTTCTTT,CASRDPPRSTEAFF
TRBV15,TRBJ1-1,TRBD1,.,TGTGCCACCAGCATACACAGGGGTAAAGCTTTCTTT,CATSIHRGKAFF
TRBV5-1,TRBJ1-2,.,.,TGCGCCAGCAGCCTCGCGGGGGCCGCGGGGGGCTACACCTTC,CASSLAGAAGGYTF
TRBV30,TRBJ1-1,.,.,TGTGCCGGCCGACAGTACAGGGTAGGGACTGAAGCTTTCTTT,CAGRQYRVGTEAFF
TRBV5-6,TRBJ2-5,.,few,TGTGCCAGCAGCTTGGTGGGGGGTCGGTACCAAGAGACCCAGTACTTC,CASSLVGGRYQETQYF
TRBV14,TRBJ1-2,TRBD1,few,TGTGCCAGCAGCCCGCTACCCATTACAGGGGCCTATGGCTACACCTTC,CASSPLPITGAYGYTF
TRBV6-1,TRBJ2-2,TRBD2,.,TGTGCCAGCAGGCGGCTAGCGGGGGGAAACACCGGGGAGCTGTTTTTT,CASRRLAGGNTGELFF
TRBV20-1,TRBJ1-2,TRBD1,few,TGCAGTGCTAGGGTAGGACAGGTGGGGGGCTACACCTTC,CSARVGQVGGYTF
TRBV6-1,TRBJ2-2,.,.,TGTGCCAGCAACCGGGGAAGCACCGGGGAGCTGTTTTTT,CASNRGSTGELFF
TRBV18,TRBJ2-7,.,.,TGTGCCAGCTCACTGGGGACGGGATACGAGCAGTACTTC,CASSLGTGYEQYF
TRBV5-1,TRBJ1-2,.,.,TGCGCCAGCAGCGCGGGGTATGGCTACACCTTC,CASSAGYGYTF
TRBV27,TRBJ1-3,TRBD1,.,TGTGCCAGCAGTGACAGGGGGCAAGGAAACACCATATATTTT,CASSDRGQGNTIYF
TRBV2,TRBJ2-5,.,.,TGTGCCAGCAGTGAAGCGGGGGGAGGAGAGACCCAGTACTTC,CASSEAGGGETQYF
TRBV5-1,TRBJ2-7,TRBD1,.,TGCGCCAGCAGCCGGAACAGGGGAGATAGCTACGAGCAGTACTTC,CASSRNRGDSYEQYF
TRBV10-1,TRBJ2-1,TRBD2,.,TGCGCCAGCAGCGCCACCCTAGCGGATGAGCAGTTCTTC,CASSATLADEQFF
TRBV9,TRBJ1-2,.,.,TGTGCCAGCAGCGTAGTACCAGGGTCCCCTAACTATGGCTACACCTTC,CASSVVPGSPNYGYTF
TRBV7-9,TRBJ2-3,.,.,TGTGCCAGCAGCTTAGCGGATACGCAGTATTTT,CASSLADTQYF
TRBV6-5,TRBJ1-2,.,few,TGTGCCAGCAGTTACTCGAGGGGCAGGGAAGATGGCTACACCTTC,CASSYSRGREDGYTF